This note documents a single T cell receptor (beta chain) sequence. What it binds is unknown. This sample is drawn from a study of T cells in localized non-small cell lung cancer. Regarding the study as a whole: There was higher T cell clonality in uninvolved adjacent lung than in tumor, and it was highest there. Adjacent lung held a median about 57 of the top 100 tumor clones. Only one tumor region was sequenced, so heterogeneity remains possible. Longer overall survival was linked to higher blood T cell density.

Germline V gives CDR1 MNHNS, CDR2 SASEGT. With 3 bases removed from V and 4 bases from J, the gap between germline ends came to 18 bases. The CDR3 consists of 16 residues. Repertoires were generated with immunoSEQ multiplex PCR, while TCRdb's copy carries only in-frame clones and drops some. Of about 53,000 clones listed, roughly 84% are singletons. The gene calls are TRBV6-1 and TRBJ1-2, with a possible D match to TRBD1 (5 bases). The sequencing here drew on peripheral blood mononuclear cells, taken before any cancer treatment. This receptor was obtained from a man between 40 and 69 years old with stage III lung adenocarcinoma. The CDR3 region is CASSEGVSGRTYGYTF. For the CDR3, the DNA is TGTGCCAGCAGTGAGGGTGTTTCGGGACGGACCTATGGCTACACCTTC.